A selection of T cell receptor beta chains follows, all from one sample in a study of cytomegalovirus exposure and HLA in healthy donors. The method was immunoSEQ multiplex PCR; TCRdb's version includes in-frame clones alone and lacks a portion of them. The sample carries approximately 160,000 clones, more than 65% recorded once. Sample: PBMCs. The receptors originated from a man aged 18 to 29 in good health and CMV-seropositive. Both conserved end residues are part of each CDR3. The order of the fields is V gene, clone size, J gene, D gene, CDR3 DNA, CDR3 protein. A D gene is named only where the DNA matches it firmly. Rows give clone size only sometimes, using once, few, many, or a class for an expanded clone.

>TRBV5-5|few|TRBJ2-4|-
TGTGCCAGCTCGTCATGGACAGAAAAAAACATTCAGTACTTC
CASSSWTEKNIQYF
>TRBV10-3|-|TRBJ2-3|TRBD1
TGTGCCGCCATGACAGGGGGCCTAGATACGCAGTATTTT
CAAMTGGLDTQYF
>TRBV7-8|once|TRBJ2-7|TRBD2
TGTGCCAGCAGTCCGGGGGGGGCCGTCTACGAGCAGTACTTC
CASSPGGAVYEQYF
>TRBV5-6|-|TRBJ1-3|-
TGTGCCAGCAGCTTCGACAGGTTGCAAGGAAACACCATATATTTT
CASSFDRLQGNTIYF
>TRBV4-3|-|TRBJ2-5|TRBD1
TGCGCCAGCAGCCGTACAGGGGGAGAGACCCAGTACTTC
CASSRTGGETQYF
>TRBV7-9|-|TRBJ2-3|-
TGTGCCAGCAGCTCCGATACATCGCCCCCAGATACGCAGTATTTT
CASSSDTSPPDTQYF
>TRBV9|-|TRBJ2-5|TRBD2
TGTGCCAGCAGCGTAGGAGTGGGGGGGTATCCAGAGACCCAGTACTTC
CASSVGVGGYPETQYF
>TRBV13|-|TRBJ1-1|-
TGTGCCAGCAGCCTAACGGGAGACCCTGAAGCTTTCTTT
CASSLTGDPEAFF
>TRBV7-7|-|TRBJ2-3|TRBD2
TGTGCTAGCAGCCCACTAACCACGGGAGGGCCGGCAGATACGCAGTATTTT
CASSPLTTGGPADTQYF
>TRBV4-3|-|TRBJ2-2|-
TGCGCCAGCAGCCAACTGGGTGGCGGGTCGAACACCGGGGAGCTGTTTTTT
CASSQLGGGSNTGELFF